This entry concerns a single T cell receptor beta chain. Its antigen remains unknown. These data belong to a study of cytomegalovirus exposure and HLA in healthy donors. Points from the study as a whole: Rarity held for most TCR sequences, but there were some public TCRs that occurred in many donors. The study designated 150 or so TCR beta chains cytomegalovirus-associated.

The germline V gene encodes CDR1 MDHEN and CDR2 SYDVKM. This CDR3 is built from 18 residues. Trimming left V 10 bases short and J 0 bases short, with 26 bases between. Libraries were prepared by immunoSEQ multiplex PCR; TCRdb keeps only in-frame clonotypes and omits some of them. The sample lists approximately 180,000 clones, roughly 86% occurring once. The specimen sequenced was PBMCs. V and J are TRBV28 and TRBJ2-3, with D possibly matching TRBD2 (6 bases). The clonotype comes from a man aged 18 to 29 in good health and CMV-seropositive. The CDR3 sequence: CATLNMGSSGPSTDTQYF. The CDR3 region has the DNA TGTGCCACCTTAAACATGGGGAGCAGCGGGCCGAGCACAGATACGCAGTATTTT.